Below, 2 T cell receptor beta chains from the same sample are listed, as sequenced in a study of blood T cells in healthy people across ages. Sample-barcoded 5' priming and a J-beta primer mix drove a second PCR of about 6 to 11 cycles. In TCRdb, the 5' RACE reads were re-called with MiXCR into one record per CDR3 protein. The table has some 920,000 distinct CDR3 sequences, roughly half seen once. The sequencing input was blood. These receptors came from an older woman in good health.

With regard to this clonotype: This clone may be a read error of a much larger clone one base away. The chain combines TRBV29-1 with TRBJ2-4; D might be TRBD1 (6 bases). The better agreement between TRBJ2-7 and the DNA end casts doubt on the J call. Germline CDR1 reads SQVTM; CDR2 reads ANQGSEA. The CDR3 spans 13 residues. The CDR3 region has the DNA TGCAGCGTTGTAAGACAGGCCGATTGCGAGCAGTACTTC. Translating it yields CSVVRQADCEQYF.

The rearrangement links TRBV10-3 to TRBJ2-3; either TRBD1 or TRBD2 may supply D (5 bases each). CDR1 and CDR2 (germline): ENHRY, SYGVKD. The CDR3 runs to 15 residues. V lost 4 bases, J lost 3 bases, and 14 bases lay in between. The CDR3 sequence is CAISARDPQTDTQYF. DNA for the CDR3: TGTGCCATCAGTGCCCGGGACCCGCAGACAGATACGCAGTATTTT.